This TCR beta chain was sequenced during a study of CD8 T cells in Susac syndrome. Comment on this clonotype: Its antigen remains unknown.

Study results and caveats: The TCR sequencing and HLA analysis in the study involved a relatively small number of individuals, as the study acknowledged.

RNA, at about 0.45 to 1 ug, was reverse transcribed with random hexamers. TCR beta CDR3 was amplified by immunoSEQ multiplex PCR. This amplification extended across 54 Vbeta and 13 Jbeta segments. TCRdb analysed the immunoSEQ multiplex PCR reads with MiXCR anew, one entry per CDR3 protein. This table holds roughly 170,000 distinct CDR3 sequences, 80% to 95% found once. Multiple sclerosis controls were treatment-naive patients with stable or active relapsing-remitting disease. The J segment lost 0 bases and the V segment lost 4 bases, leaving 6 bases of the junction unmatched. This CDR3 comprises 16 residues. Germline V lookup: CDR1 MNHEY, CDR2 SVGAGI.

The chain is built from TRBV6-5 and TRBJ1-3; 7 positions agree with TRBD1. This TCR came from a human donor with multiple sclerosis. The sequenced material came from CD4+ T cells from PBMCs. For the CDR3, the DNA is TGTGCCAGCAGTTTCGGGACAGCCCGCTCTGGAAACACCATATATTTT. Its translation is CASSFGTARSGNTIYF.